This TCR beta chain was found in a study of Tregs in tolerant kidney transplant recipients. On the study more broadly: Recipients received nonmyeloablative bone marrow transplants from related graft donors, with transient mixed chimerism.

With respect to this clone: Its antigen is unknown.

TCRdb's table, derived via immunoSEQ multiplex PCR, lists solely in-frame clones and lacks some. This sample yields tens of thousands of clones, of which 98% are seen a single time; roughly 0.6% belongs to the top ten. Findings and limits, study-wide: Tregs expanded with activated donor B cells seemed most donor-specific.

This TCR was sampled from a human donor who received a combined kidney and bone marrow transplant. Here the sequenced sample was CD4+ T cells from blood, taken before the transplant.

For the CDR3, the DNA is TGTGCCATCAGTGAGGCGGCAGATGGAAGCTCCGGGCAGTACTTC. Protein sequence: CAISEAADGSSGQYF. The chain has TRBV10-3 and TRBJ2-7; D is undetermined. CDR3 length equals 15 residues. Deletions cut 2 bases from V and 9 bases from J, with 20 bases between. Germline V lookup: CDR1 ENHRY, CDR2 SYGVKD.